This T cell receptor beta chain originates from a study of technical replicates of blood from a few donors. J was trimmed by 5 bases and V by 1 base; bases with no gene match: 6. Germline CDR1 is SGHAT and CDR2 is FQNNGV. CDR3 length: 16 residues. Method: immunoSEQ multiplex PCR; TCRdb's copy keeps in-frame clones and lacks some. The table has 40,000 to 60,000 clones, about 93% seen once. This receptor was identified in a human donor in good health. Some clones in this sample may be carry-over from other donors' samples. The genes are TRBV11-2 and TRBJ2-2, with TRBD2 matching over 8 bases. Sequencing was done on a sample of PBMCs. The chain's CDR3 is CASSLVRGVQTGELFF. DNA of the CDR3: TGTGCCAGCAGCTTAGTGCGGGGGGTGCAAACCGGGGAGCTGTTTTTT.